This passage covers 9 T cell receptor beta chains from one sample sequenced in a study of OX40 agonist ivuxolimab in advanced cancers. Here immunoSEQ multiplex PCR was the method, and the copy in TCRdb shows in-frame clones only, minus some. The top ten clones hold about 0.16% of a sample with under 100,000 clones, around 89% of them seen once. Sample: CD4+ or CD8+ T cells sorted from blood, taken in a trial of the OX40 agonist ivuxolimab. The receptors stem from an adult with an advanced solid tumor such as melanoma, head and neck, liver or kidney cancer.

The chain carries TRBV27 and TRBJ1-5, with TRBD1 matching over 8 bases. The CDR3 length is 15 residues. V trimming: 4 bases; J trimming: 7 bases; junction bases outside the gene matches: 9. Germline-derived CDR1 and CDR2 are MNHEY and SMNVEV (reference sequence). The CDR3 loop is CASSSDDRGGQPQHF. CDR3 sequence (DNA): TGTGCCAGCAGTTCGGACGACAGGGGTGGGCAGCCCCAGCATTTT.

The chain's CDR3 is CASSSNSSYEQYF. CDR3 coding DNA: TGTGCCAGCAGCTCGAACAGCTCCTACGAGCAGTACTTC. The V call is TRBV7-9, the J call TRBJ2-7; D not certain. In germline, CDR1 is SEHNR, CDR2 FQNEAQ (reference sequence). This CDR3 comprises 13 residues. V was shortened by 4 bases and J by 0 bases, with 7 bases between the two germline ends.

The gene calls are TRBV9 and TRBJ2-2; no clear D. The germline V gene encodes CDR1 SGDLS and CDR2 YYNGEE. The germline V and J ends were trimmed by 0 bases and 3 bases, with 9 bases remaining between them. The CDR3 has 15 amino acids. CDR3 DNA: TGTGCCAGCAGCGTAGATCAGTTGGACACCGGGGAGCTGTTTTTT. Translated, it gives CASSVDQLDTGELFF.

To note about this clone: At one boundary the junction diverges from the germline segment, which might be a read error. The rearrangement links TRBV11-2 to TRBJ1-4; D possibly corresponds to TRBD1 (5 bases). Germline V gives CDR1 SGHAT, CDR2 FQNNGV. The CDR3 consists of 15 residues. CDR3 protein: CASSLTGGANAKLFF. The CDR3 nucleotides are TGTGCCAGCAGCTTAACAGGCGGGGCCAATGCAAAACTGTTTTTT.

The chain is built from TRBV5-1 and TRBJ2-1; 7 bases fit TRBD2. The V gene's germline CDR1 is SGHRS and CDR2 YFSETQ. V trimming: 5 bases; J trimming: 10 bases; junction bases outside the gene matches: 15. This CDR3 is built from 15 residues. CDR3 amino acids: CASSKMTSSGGEQFF. CDR3 bases: TGCGCCAGCAGTAAAATGACTTCCTCCGGGGGGGAGCAGTTCTTC.

The chain employs TRBV27 and TRBJ2-5; possible D gene TRBD2, 7 bases. Germline V gene sequence: CDR1 MNHEY, CDR2 SMNVEV (reference sequence). The CDR3 totals 14 residues. V lost 2 bases to trimming and J lost 5 bases, with 12 bases between them. CDR3 loop: CASSLNGGLETQYF. Written as DNA, the CDR3 is TGTGCCAGCAGTTTAAACGGGGGGCTGGAGACCCAGTACTTC.

This clone showed up just a few times. This chain joins TRBV10-3 and TRBJ2-5; the match to TRBD1 covers 7 bases. Germline CDR1 and CDR2: ENHRY and SYGVKD. With V trimmed by 10 bases and J by 4 bases, 9 bases remained unmatched. This CDR3 spans 13 amino acids. CDR3 nucleotides: TGTGCCACACAGGGGACGGACGGAGAGACCCAGTACTTC. It encodes CATQGTDGETQYF.

This rearrangement joins TRBV5-4 to TRBJ2-5; D ambiguous. The CDR3 loop spans 15 amino acids. Germline CDR1 SGHNT, CDR2 YYREEE (reference sequence). Trimming took off 0 bases at V and 1 base at J, with 10 bases between the two ends. In DNA form, the CDR3 reads TGTGCCAGCAGCTTGGAAAGGAGCCCCCAAGAGACCCAGTACTTC. This gives the protein CASSLERSPQETQYF. Looking up the rest from reference TRBV5-4 and TRBJ2-5 gives the full variable domain: ETGVTQSPTHLIKTRGQQVTLRCSSQSGHNTVSWYQQALGQGPQFIFQYYREEENGRGNFPPRFSGLQFPNYSSELNVNALELDDSALYLCASSLERSPQETQYFGPGTRLLVL.

The chain carries TRBV5-1 and TRBJ2-7; TRBD1 agrees at 7 bases. Per germline, CDR1 SGHRS and CDR2 YFSETQ. Unmatched junction bases numbered 9, after V lost 4 bases and J lost 5 bases. This CDR3 has 14 amino acids. The CDR3 DNA follows: TGCGCCAGCAGCATAAGGGACAGAAGCGACGAGCAGTACTTC. It is translated as CASSIRDRSDEQYF.